In its sample, the clone carrying this TCR beta chain was seen a few times. Its specificity is unknown. The data stem from a study of beta chain features in type 1 diabetes. Overall study context: Examination covered 100 million to 140 million sorted cells spanning all samples. Findings of the study overall: HLA effects on TCRB rearrangement stayed unresolved here.

All of the sorted populations showed purity greater than 98%. V was clipped by 6 bases and J by 8 bases; unmatched bases: 9. Per germline, CDR1 ENHRY and CDR2 SYGVKD. The CDR3 runs to 15 residues. Expressed TCRB transcripts were sequenced because the entire RNA isolate underwent reverse transcription. Libraries were prepared by immunoSEQ multiplex PCR; TCRdb keeps only in-frame clonotypes and omits some of them. The sample yields fewer than 350,000 clones, 15% to 20% seen once. The clonotype was recovered from a woman between 18 and 30 years old in good health. Sequenced: naive CD4+ T cells from blood. The chain uses TRBV10-3 and TRBJ2-1, with 11 bases fitting TRBD2. CDR3 protein: CAIRASGGPGDEQFF. The CDR3 bases are TGTGCCATCAGGGCTAGCGGGGGGCCGGGCGATGAGCAGTTCTTC.